The T cell receptor beta chain under discussion was sequenced for a study of T cells in localized non-small cell lung cancer. The CDR3 extends over 15 amino acids. The germline CDR1 and CDR2 sequences are KGHSH and LQKENI. V lost 3 bases, J lost 2 bases, and 11 bases lay in between. Clones were read by immunoSEQ multiplex PCR, and TCRdb kept only the in-frame ones, dropping some. The sample holds about 40,000 clones, about four fifths seen once. The source material was peripheral blood mononuclear cells, sampled before any cancer treatment. The TCR originated in a male donor aged 60 or older with stage II lung adenocarcinoma. This sequence joins TRBV18 and TRBJ2-1; possible D gene TRBD1, 6 bases. The CDR3 loop reads CASSPTTGTYNEQFF. As DNA, the CDR3 is TGTGCCAGCTCACCGACAACAGGGACCTACAATGAGCAGTTCTTC.